This TCR beta chain was observed in a study of shared clonotypes between healthy human individuals. Overall study results and limits: Non-shared clonotypes showed lower generation probabilities than clonotypes common to all four donors.

V was cut by 2 bases and J by 5 bases, with 13 bases left in between. The CDR3 consists of 15 residues. The V gene's germline CDR1 is MGHDK and CDR2 SYGVNS. About 200 ng DNA, approximately 31,000 T cell genomes, went into each sorted-subset replicate PCR. Some clones are missing from TCRdb's copy, which holds only in-frame ones; the method was immunoSEQ multiplex PCR. The table includes 170,000 or so clones, approximately 61% detected once. The investigators split CD4+ cells into a CD45RA+ naive subset and a CD45RA-negative memory subset. This clone was seen a handful of times. Antigen specificity is unknown.

The origin of this receptor is a man between 25 and 39 years old in good health. The gene calls are TRBV25-1 and TRBJ2-1, with D perhaps TRBD1 (5 bases). Sequenced input: memory CD4+ T cells sorted from blood. The subset: CD45RA-negative fraction. The CDR3 DNA is TGTGCCAGCAGTGAAGAAGGGGCCGGCCACAATGAGCAGTTCTTC. This encodes CASSEEGAGHNEQFF. The full variable domain, completed using reference TRBV25-1 and TRBJ2-1, is EADIYQTPRYLVIGTGKKITLECSQTMGHDKMYWYQQDPGMELHLIHYSYGVNSTEKGDLSSESTVSRIRTEHFPLTLESARPSHTSQYLCASSEEGAGHNEQFFGPGTRLTVL.